These T cell receptor beta chains were read from a single sample in a study of regulatory T cells in long-lasting Graves disease. TCRdb reprocessed the multiplex PCR reads via MiXCR and lists one record per CDR3 protein. The data show roughly 430,000 distinct CDR3 sequences, with approximately 22% seen just once and 13% to 15% held by the top ten. The sequencing here drew on peripheral blood mononuclear cells (PBMCs), taken when the disease was refractory, from a patient treated with antithyroid drugs. The source is a female donor with Graves disease. Each CDR3 is given with its conserved first and last residue. The order of the fields is V gene, J gene, clone size, D gene, CDR3 protein, CDR3 DNA. The D gene is left open where the match is weak. For some rows the clone size is stated as once, few or many, or as a class when expanded; others skip it.

V gene: TRBV6-2/TRBV6-3
J gene: TRBJ2-3
clone size: .
D gene: TRBD1
CDR3 protein: CASGTGAIDTQYF
CDR3 DNA: TGTGCCAGTGGGACAGGGGCGATAGATACGCAGTATTTT

V gene: TRBV29-1
J gene: TRBJ1-2
clone size: .
D gene: .
CDR3 protein: CSVVKQRGGRYGYTF
CDR3 DNA: TGCAGCGTTGTGAAACAAAGGGGGGGCCGATATGGCTACACCTTC

V gene: TRBV20-1
J gene: TRBJ2-7
clone size: few
D gene: TRBD2
CDR3 protein: CSAHTSGRPHYEQYF
CDR3 DNA: TGCAGTGCTCACACTAGCGGGAGGCCCCACTACGAGCAGTACTTC

V gene: TRBV27
J gene: TRBJ1-5
clone size: .
D gene: TRBD1
CDR3 protein: CASSLLGQGNQPQHF
CDR3 DNA: TGTGCCAGCAGCCTGCTTGGACAGGGGAATCAGCCCCAGCATTTT

V gene: TRBV7-2
J gene: TRBJ2-3
clone size: .
D gene: .
CDR3 protein: CASSLVLRDTQYF
CDR3 DNA: TGTGCCAGCAGCTTAGTGTTGCGAGATACGCAGTATTTT

V gene: TRBV5-8
J gene: TRBJ2-7
clone size: many
D gene: .
CDR3 protein: CASSLSTGVVSYEQYF
CDR3 DNA: TGTGCCAGCAGCTTGTCCACGGGAGTCGTCTCCTACGAGCAGTACTTC

V gene: TRBV10-3
J gene: TRBJ2-7
clone size: few
D gene: .
CDR3 protein: CAISSPSYEQYF
CDR3 DNA: TGTGCCATCAGTTCCCCTTCTTACGAGCAGTACTTC

V gene: TRBV20-1
J gene: TRBJ2-7
clone size: few
D gene: .
CDR3 protein: CSAIPESYEQYF
CDR3 DNA: TGCAGTGCTATCCCAGAGTCCTACGAGCAGTACTTC

V gene: TRBV30
J gene: TRBJ2-3
clone size: .
D gene: .
CDR3 protein: CAWRAPDRTDTQYF
CDR3 DNA: TGTGCCTGGAGGGCACCCGACAGGACAGATACGCAGTATTTT

V gene: TRBV9
J gene: TRBJ2-2
clone size: few
D gene: .
CDR3 protein: CASSVARGHTGELFF
CDR3 DNA: TGTGCCAGCAGCGTAGCACGGGGTCACACCGGGGAGCTGTTTTTT

V gene: TRBV2
J gene: TRBJ2-2
clone size: many
D gene: TRBD1
CDR3 protein: CASSEWRTGANTGELFF
CDR3 DNA: TGTGCCAGCAGTGAATGGAGGACAGGGGCTAACACCGGGGAGCTGTTTTTT

V gene: TRBV30
J gene: TRBJ1-1
clone size: many
D gene: .
CDR3 protein: CAWSGWGGTEAFF
CDR3 DNA: TGTGCCTGGAGCGGATGGGGGGGGACTGAAGCTTTCTTT

V gene: TRBV7-9
J gene: TRBJ2-7
clone size: .
D gene: TRBD2
CDR3 protein: CASTPPGGSTTYEQYF
CDR3 DNA: TGTGCCAGCACGCCCCCGGGCGGGAGCACCACCTACGAGCAGTACTTC

V gene: TRBV11-2
J gene: TRBJ1-1
clone size: few
D gene: TRBD1
CDR3 protein: CASSPWTGANTEAFF
CDR3 DNA: TGTGCCAGCAGCCCCTGGACAGGGGCAAACACTGAAGCTTTCTTT

V gene: TRBV27
J gene: TRBJ1-1
clone size: many
D gene: .
CDR3 protein: CASIHGAEAFF
CDR3 DNA: TGTGCCAGCATTCATGGGGCTGAAGCTTTCTTT

V gene: TRBV28
J gene: TRBJ1-6
clone size: many
D gene: .
CDR3 protein: CASSPGTPRRPILF
CDR3 DNA: TGTGCCAGCAGCCCCGGGACACCAAGAAGGCCCATCCTCTTT

V gene: TRBV14
J gene: TRBJ2-7
clone size: few
D gene: .
CDR3 protein: CARTYEQYF
CDR3 DNA: TGTGCCAGAACCTACGAGCAGTACTTC

V gene: TRBV12-3/TRBV12-4
J gene: TRBJ2-6
clone size: many
D gene: .
CDR3 protein: CASSNGGKSGANVLTF
CDR3 DNA: TGTGCCAGCAGCAATGGGGGGAAGTCTGGGGCCAACGTCCTGACTTTC

V gene: TRBV6-1
J gene: TRBJ2-5
clone size: many
D gene: .
CDR3 protein: CASRPKGGRGETQYF
CDR3 DNA: TGTGCCAGCAGGCCTAAGGGGGGGAGAGGAGAGACCCAGTACTTC

V gene: TRBV2
J gene: TRBJ1-1
clone size: .
D gene: TRBD1
CDR3 protein: CASSEAGITGVNTEAFF
CDR3 DNA: TGTGCCAGCAGTGAAGCGGGGATTACAGGGGTGAACACTGAAGCTTTCTTT

V gene: TRBV5-1
J gene: TRBJ2-5
clone size: once
D gene: .
CDR3 protein: CASSPVVEETQYF
CDR3 DNA: TGCGCCAGCTCCCCGGTGGTAGAGGAGACCCAGTACTTC

V gene: TRBV5-1
J gene: TRBJ2-5
clone size: .
D gene: .
CDR3 protein: CASKAWGAETLQETQYF
CDR3 DNA: TGCGCCAGTAAAGCTTGGGGAGCGGAGACGCTCCAAGAGACCCAGTACTTC

V gene: TRBV29-1
J gene: TRBJ1-4
clone size: .
D gene: .
CDR3 protein: CSARPNQSNEKLFF
CDR3 DNA: TGCAGCGCCCGCCCCAACCAATCTAATGAAAAACTGTTTTTT

V gene: TRBV12-3/TRBV12-4
J gene: TRBJ2-7
clone size: .
D gene: TRBD2
CDR3 protein: CASSFGGGRYEQYF
CDR3 DNA: TGTGCCAGCAGTTTTGGGGGGGGTAGGTACGAGCAGTACTTC

V gene: TRBV19
J gene: TRBJ2-5
clone size: .
D gene: TRBD2
CDR3 protein: CASSPREGRETQYF
CDR3 DNA: TGTGCCAGTAGTCCACGGGAGGGCCGGGAGACCCAGTACTTC

V gene: TRBV11-2
J gene: TRBJ2-2
clone size: many
D gene: .
CDR3 protein: CASSRTPLRMFF
CDR3 DNA: TGTGCCAGCAGCCGTACACCACTCAGAATGTTTTTT

V gene: TRBV28
J gene: TRBJ1-5
clone size: many
D gene: .
CDR3 protein: CASTTAVLWQPQHF
CDR3 DNA: TGTGCCAGCACCACGGCAGTTCTTTGGCAGCCCCAGCATTTT

V gene: TRBV6-2/TRBV6-3
J gene: TRBJ1-2
clone size: .
D gene: .
CDR3 protein: CASSYSVQGDYGYTF
CDR3 DNA: TGTGCCAGCAGTTACTCAGTCCAGGGTGACTATGGCTACACCTTC

V gene: TRBV28
J gene: TRBJ2-2
clone size: few
D gene: TRBD2
CDR3 protein: CATGGNTGELFF
CDR3 DNA: TGTGCCACGGGGGGGAACACCGGGGAGCTGTTTTTT

V gene: TRBV5-4
J gene: TRBJ2-5
clone size: few
D gene: .
CDR3 protein: CASSLPGTKAETQYF
CDR3 DNA: TGTGCCAGCAGCTTACCAGGGACAAAAGCAGAGACCCAGTACTTC

V gene: TRBV9
J gene: TRBJ2-3
clone size: .
D gene: .
CDR3 protein: CASSVDPSVASTDTQYF
CDR3 DNA: TGTGCCAGCAGCGTAGATCCGTCAGTAGCTAGCACAGATACGCAGTATTTT

V gene: TRBV19
J gene: TRBJ2-5
clone size: few
D gene: .
CDR3 protein: CASRKLGEETQYF
CDR3 DNA: TGTGCCAGTAGGAAGCTAGGGGAAGAGACCCAGTACTTC

V gene: TRBV6-4
J gene: TRBJ2-7
clone size: many
D gene: TRBD1
CDR3 protein: CASSEKGQGTYEQYF
CDR3 DNA: TGTGCCAGCAGTGAAAAAGGACAGGGGACCTACGAGCAGTACTTC

V gene: TRBV28
J gene: TRBJ1-3
clone size: .
D gene: .
CDR3 protein: CASSLLAGNTIYF
CDR3 DNA: TGTGCCAGCAGTTTATTGGCTGGAAACACCATATATTTT

V gene: TRBV6-1
J gene: TRBJ1-5
clone size: many
D gene: .
CDR3 protein: CASSLARQGGYQPQHF
CDR3 DNA: TGTGCCAGCAGCCTGGCTCGTCAGGGAGGATATCAGCCCCAGCATTTT

V gene: TRBV7-8
J gene: TRBJ1-5
clone size: .
D gene: .
CDR3 protein: CASSLSRGNQPQHF
CDR3 DNA: TGTGCCAGCAGCTTAAGTCGGGGCAATCAGCCCCAGCATTTT

V gene: TRBV6-5
J gene: TRBJ1-2
clone size: .
D gene: .
CDR3 protein: CASSYTGTLANYGYTF
CDR3 DNA: TGTGCCAGCAGTTACACCGGGACGCTAGCCAACTATGGCTACACCTTC

V gene: TRBV5-5
J gene: TRBJ1-2
clone size: .
D gene: TRBD1
CDR3 protein: CASSSSPGQGRPYGYTF
CDR3 DNA: TGTGCCAGCAGCTCATCGCCGGGACAGGGGCGTCCCTATGGCTACACCTTC

V gene: TRBV9
J gene: TRBJ2-5
clone size: many
D gene: .
CDR3 protein: CASSPSARQETQYF
CDR3 DNA: TGTGCCAGCAGCCCTAGCGCTAGACAAGAGACCCAGTACTTC

V gene: TRBV20-1
J gene: TRBJ1-6
clone size: .
D gene: .
CDR3 protein: CSAREGPRHSYNSPLHF
CDR3 DNA: TGCAGTGCTAGAGAAGGTCCTAGGCACTCCTATAATTCACCCCTCCACTTT

V gene: TRBV27
J gene: TRBJ1-2
clone size: many
D gene: .
CDR3 protein: CASSFGGAFGGYTF
CDR3 DNA: TGTGCCAGCAGTTTCGGGGGGGCATTTGGGGGCTACACCTTC

V gene: TRBV13
J gene: TRBJ2-7
clone size: many
D gene: .
CDR3 protein: CASSPSGHSYEQYF
CDR3 DNA: TGTGCCAGCAGCCCCAGTGGACACTCCTACGAGCAGTACTTC

V gene: TRBV5-1
J gene: TRBJ2-7
clone size: few
D gene: .
CDR3 protein: CASSFNDEAYEQYF
CDR3 DNA: TGCGCCAGCAGCTTCAACGACGAAGCCTACGAGCAGTACTTC

V gene: TRBV5-5
J gene: TRBJ2-3
clone size: .
D gene: .
CDR3 protein: CASSLIDADTQYF
CDR3 DNA: TGTGCCAGCAGCCTCATAGACGCAGATACGCAGTATTTT

V gene: TRBV3-1
J gene: TRBJ1-4
clone size: medium-sized
D gene: .
CDR3 protein: CASRKGFNEKLFF
CDR3 DNA: TGTGCCAGCAGAAAAGGGTTTAATGAAAAACTGTTTTTT

V gene: TRBV28
J gene: TRBJ1-5
clone size: many
D gene: .
CDR3 protein: CASSLAVGANQPQHF
CDR3 DNA: TGTGCCAGCAGTTTAGCAGTGGGGGCCAATCAGCCCCAGCATTTT

V gene: TRBV19
J gene: TRBJ2-6
clone size: few
D gene: .
CDR3 protein: CASSSRQLSGANVLTF
CDR3 DNA: TGTGCCAGTAGTAGCCGGCAGCTCTCTGGGGCCAACGTCCTGACTTTC

V gene: TRBV15
J gene: TRBJ2-7
clone size: many
D gene: .
CDR3 protein: CATSRDTGLPSGEQYF
CDR3 DNA: TGTGCCACCAGCAGAGATACTGGACTCCCCTCCGGCGAGCAGTACTTC

V gene: TRBV11-2
J gene: TRBJ1-2
clone size: many
D gene: .
CDR3 protein: CASSLVVRPRNYGYTF
CDR3 DNA: TGTGCCAGCAGCTTAGTGGTGCGACCAAGGAACTATGGCTACACCTTC

V gene: TRBV5-1
J gene: TRBJ2-7
clone size: .
D gene: TRBD2
CDR3 protein: CASSLVSLAGRPGYEQYF
CDR3 DNA: TGCGCCAGCAGCTTGGTCTCACTAGCGGGAAGGCCAGGCTACGAGCAGTACTTC

V gene: TRBV2
J gene: TRBJ2-6
clone size: .
D gene: .
CDR3 protein: CASSDHSFLLSGANVLTF
CDR3 DNA: TGTGCCAGCAGTGACCATTCCTTCCTTCTCTCTGGGGCCAACGTCCTGACTTTC